This TCR beta chain was sequenced for a study of blood T cell repertoires in COVID-19. Overall study: Both acute and convalescent COVID-19 samples were obtained from the United States, Italy and Spain.

With 6 bases clipped from V and 2 bases from J, the junction kept 7 bases outside the gene matches. Germline CDR1 SNHLY, CDR2 FYNNEI. The CDR3 spans 14 residues. Clones were read by immunoSEQ multiplex PCR, and TCRdb kept only the in-frame ones, dropping some. The sample lists tens of thousands of clones; around 84% were seen once. The specimen sequenced was peripheral blood. The clonotype originates from a man aged 40-49 years with acute or convalescent COVID-19. The chain couples TRBV2 to TRBJ2-7; 7 bases line up with TRBD2. CDR3 sequence (DNA): TGTGCCAGCAGGGGACTTAGCGGGCCCTACGAGCAGTACTTC. Translation gives CASRGLSGPYEQYF.